The following is a T cell receptor (beta chain) sequence with its context. Profiling relied on immunoSEQ multiplex PCR, and the TCRdb table lists in-frame clones only, not all of them. The table records about 83,000 clones, roughly 87% of them present only once. This entry comes from a study of blood T cell repertoires in COVID-19. About the research overall: Specimens from acute and convalescent COVID-19 originated in the United States, Italy and Spain.

The clonotype originates from a woman aged 45-60 years with active or convalescent COVID-19. Sequenced material: peripheral blood.

This CDR3 is CSVMQETQYF. The CDR3 coding sequence is TGCAGTGTTATGCAAGAGACCCAGTACTTC. The chain carries TRBV20-1 and TRBJ2-5; D is undetermined. Trimming pared 7 bases from V and 2 bases from J, leaving 5 bases between. This CDR3 contains 10 residues. From germline, CDR1 is DFQATT and CDR2 SNEGSKA (reference sequence).